The rows below give T cell receptor beta chains drawn from one sample of a study of Ad26.COV2.S vaccination and SARS-CoV-2 variants. Profiling relied on immunoSEQ multiplex PCR, and the TCRdb table lists in-frame clones only, not all of them. The sample lists roughly 320,000 clones, around 84% occurring once. The specimen comprised peripheral blood, sampled in a trial of Ad26.COV2.S vaccine versus placebo. These receptors were taken from a person between 18 and 59 years old who received the Ad26.COV2.S COVID-19 vaccine or a placebo. Both conserved end residues are part of each CDR3. The D gene is left open where the match is weak. Clone size appears in some rows only: once, few, many, or a class for an expanded clone.

>.|TRBD2|TRBJ2-3|TRBV6-5
CASRPAGGQDTQYF
TGTGCCAGCAGACCAGCGGGGGGGCAAGATACGCAGTATTTT
>.|.|TRBJ2-7|TRBV6-5
CASSYGDMTPYEQYF
TGTGCCAGCAGTTACGGAGACATGACCCCCTACGAGCAGTACTTC
>few|.|TRBJ1-1|TRBV7-2
CASSLTLNTEAFF
TGTGCCAGCAGCCTGACATTGAACACTGAAGCTTTCTTT
>.|.|TRBJ2-5|TRBV7-2
CASSLERRETQYF
TGTGCCAGCAGCTTAGAAAGGAGGGAGACCCAGTACTTC
>.|TRBD1|TRBJ1-2|TRBV28
CASRTTGGARGYTF
TGTGCCAGCAGGACCACAGGGGGCGCTAGGGGCTACACCTTC
>.|TRBD1|TRBJ1-2|TRBV6-5
CASTPWPGQGGGYTF
TGTGCCAGCACTCCTTGGCCGGGACAGGGAGGCGGCTACACCTTC
>once|.|TRBJ1-2|TRBV19
CASSMRVYGYTF
TGTGCCAGTAGTATGAGGGTCTATGGCTACACCTTC
>.|TRBD1|TRBJ1-1|TRBV5-1
CASSHVPGQGLDTEAFF
TGCGCCAGCAGCCACGTCCCGGGACAGGGGCTGGACACTGAAGCTTTCTTT
>.|.|TRBJ2-7|TRBV7-8
CASSQPKQVYEQYF
TGTGCCAGCAGCCAACCGAAACAGGTCTACGAGCAGTACTTC
>.|TRBD1|TRBJ2-7|TRBV7-2
CASSLAQGVAYEQYF
TGTGCCAGCAGCTTAGCGCAGGGGGTCGCCTACGAGCAGTACTTC
>.|TRBD2|TRBJ2-2|TRBV4-1
CASSSRTSGGVTGELFF
TGCGCCAGCAGCTCCCGGACTAGCGGGGGGGTCACCGGGGAGCTGTTTTTT
>.|.|TRBJ2-3|TRBV18
CASSPPGQLDTQYF
TGTGCCAGCTCACCACCCGGACAGTTAGATACGCAGTATTTT
>.|.|TRBJ1-6|TRBV7-3
CASSLRQDSPLHF
TGTGCCAGCAGCTTGCGACAGGATTCACCCCTCCACTTT
>once|TRBD2|TRBJ2-5|TRBV5-1
CASSLWGGQETQYF
TGCGCCAGCAGCCTGTGGGGGGGCCAAGAGACCCAGTACTTC
>once|TRBD2|TRBJ2-1|TRBV7-8
CASSFAGGRANEQFF
TGTGCCAGCAGCTTCGCGGGGGGGCGGGCAAATGAGCAGTTCTTC
>.|.|TRBJ2-1|TRBV7-8
CASSPRGEQFF
TGTGCCAGCAGCCCGCGAGGTGAGCAGTTCTTC
>.|TRBD1|TRBJ1-6|TRBV5-1
CASSQTGSSYNSPLHF
TGCGCCAGCAGCCAGACAGGGAGCTCCTATAATTCACCCCTCCACTTT
>.|.|TRBJ1-1|TRBV25-1
CASGRGRNTEAFF
TGTGCCAGTGGGCGTGGGAGAAACACTGAAGCTTTCTTT
>.|TRBD1|TRBJ2-1|TRBV20-1
CSASPPRTGGGNEQFF
TGCAGTGCTAGTCCCCCCCGGACAGGGGGCGGAAATGAGCAGTTCTTC
>.|.|TRBJ1-6|TRBV18
CASSPGAPSYNSPLHF
TGTGCCAGCTCCCCAGGCGCCCCCTCCTATAATTCACCCCTCCACTTT
>.|TRBD1|TRBJ2-3|TRBV4-1
CASSQGQGKADTQYF
TGCGCCAGCAGCCAAGGACAGGGGAAGGCAGATACGCAGTATTTT
>.|.|TRBJ1-4|TRBV7-9
CASSLTAVWGSEKLFF
TGTGCCAGCAGCCTCACAGCGGTGTGGGGGAGTGAAAAACTGTTTTTT
>.|.|TRBJ2-3|TRBV5-1
CASSSNAGADTDTQYF
TGCGCCAGCAGCTCCAACGCGGGGGCCGACACAGATACGCAGTATTTT
>.|.|TRBJ1-2|TRBV6-1
CASSEGGSRRHGYTF
TGTGCCAGCAGTGAAGGGGGATCCCGTCGGCATGGCTACACCTTC
>.|.|TRBJ1-1|TRBV5-1
CASSLTLGGTEAFF
TGCGCCAGCAGCTTGACCCTAGGGGGGACTGAAGCTTTCTTT
>.|.|TRBJ1-6|TRBV4-1
CASSLPQGHSPLHF
TGCGCCAGCAGCCTTCCCCAGGGGCATTCACCCCTCCACTTT
>.|.|TRBJ1-5|TRBV2
CASSRGRGSNQPQHF
TGTGCCAGCAGTAGGGGACGTGGTAGCAATCAGCCCCAGCATTTT
>.|.|TRBJ2-6|TRBV9
CASSVDSGANVLTF
TGTGCCAGCAGCGTGGACTCTGGGGCCAACGTCCTGACTTTC
>.|TRBD1|TRBJ1-1|TRBV6-6
CASSYRDRVTEAFF
TGTGCCAGCAGTTACCGGGACAGGGTCACTGAAGCTTTCTTT
>.|.|TRBJ1-1|TRBV7-2
CASSFQLNTEAFF
TGTGCCAGCAGCTTCCAGCTAAACACTGAAGCTTTCTTT
>once|TRBD2|TRBJ2-3|TRBV3-1/TRBV3-2
CASSQEAGGPPQYF
TGTGCCAGCAGCCAAGAGGCGGGGGGGCCCCCGCAGTATTTT
>.|.|TRBJ1-1|TRBV7-2
CASSLDGSKNTEAFF
TGTGCCAGCAGCTTAGATGGGTCAAAGAACACTGAAGCTTTCTTT
>.|.|TRBJ1-2|TRBV27
CASSLSWGGGYGYTF
TGTGCCAGCAGTTTATCGTGGGGTGGTGGCTATGGCTACACCTTC
>.|TRBD2|TRBJ2-3|TRBV2
CASSQLAGEPNTQYF
TGTGCCAGCAGTCAACTAGCGGGGGAGCCTAATACGCAGTATTTT
>.|.|TRBJ1-1|TRBV10-1
CASSDSVVGEANTEAFF
TGCGCCAGCAGTGATAGTGTGGTCGGGGAGGCGAACACTGAAGCTTTCTTT
>.|.|TRBJ1-2|TRBV5-4
CASSSIGGYTF
TGTGCCAGCAGCTCCATTGGGGGCTACACCTTC
>.|TRBD1|TRBJ2-7|TRBV5-1
CASSSDRGLTYEQYF
TGCGCCAGCAGCTCGGACAGGGGGCTCACCTACGAGCAGTACTTC
>.|TRBD2|TRBJ2-1|TRBV5-4
CASSSPSGLYNEQFF
TGTGCCAGCAGCTCCCCTAGCGGTCTATACAATGAGCAGTTCTTC
>.|.|TRBJ2-2|TRBV6-5
CASSPTLHTGELFF
TGTGCCAGCAGTCCAACCCTGCACACCGGGGAGCTGTTTTTT
>once|.|TRBJ2-7|TRBV6-2/TRBV6-3
CASSWGGEPYEQYF
TGTGCCAGCAGTTGGGGGGGCGAACCCTACGAGCAGTACTTC
>.|TRBD1|TRBJ2-3|TRBV5-1
CASSLEGAVTDTQYF
TGCGCCAGCAGCTTGGAGGGGGCCGTCACAGATACGCAGTATTTT
>once|TRBD1|TRBJ2-2|TRBV5-1
CASRPGQANTGELFF
TGCGCCAGCAGACCCGGACAGGCGAACACCGGGGAGCTGTTTTTT
>.|TRBD1|TRBJ2-6|TRBV19
CASTQIGTDNVLTF
TGTGCCAGTACCCAAATAGGGACAGACAACGTCCTGACTTTC
>many|.|TRBJ2-2|TRBV29-1
CSVDGLEGLSGELFF
TGCAGCGTTGACGGGTTAGAAGGGTTATCCGGGGAGCTGTTTTTT
>few|.|TRBJ1-1|TRBV7-2
CASSSGPLNTEAFF
TGTGCCAGCAGCTCAGGGCCCCTGAACACTGAAGCTTTCTTT
>.|.|TRBJ2-5|TRBV5-1
CASSLGQQETQYF
TGCGCCAGCAGCTTGGGACAGCAAGAGACCCAGTACTTC
>.|.|TRBJ2-7|TRBV21-1
CASSKAPGFVALSSYEQYF
TGTGCCAGCAGCAAAGCCCCCGGATTCGTAGCGCTGAGCTCCTACGAGCAGTACTTC
>.|.|TRBJ2-1|TRBV5-1
CASSPQTSRYNEQFF
TGCGCCAGCAGCCCTCAAACTTCCAGATACAATGAGCAGTTCTTC
>once|.|TRBJ1-1|TRBV5-4
CASSLGGGGTNTEAFF
TGTGCCAGCAGCTTGGGTGGCGGGGGCACGAACACTGAAGCTTTCTTT
>.|.|TRBJ1-3|TRBV3-1/TRBV3-2
CASSHIPAGNTIYF
TGTGCCAGCAGCCATATACCCGCTGGAAACACCATATATTTT
>.|TRBD1|TRBJ1-1|TRBV6-6
CASSPGGTEAFF
TGTGCCAGCAGCCCAGGGGGCACTGAAGCTTTCTTT
>.|.|TRBJ1-2|TRBV5-8
CASSTALPQAGYTF
TGTGCCAGCAGCACCGCGTTACCTCAGGCTGGCTACACCTTC
>once|.|TRBJ2-5|TRBV19
CASSIDGGGGGQETQYF
TGTGCCAGTAGTATAGATGGGGGTGGGGGAGGACAAGAGACCCAGTACTTC